The sequence of this T cell receptor (beta chain) was determined in a study of T-cell reconstitution after alpha-beta-depleted transplantation in children. Study-level findings and limits: It was surviving recipient T cells and thymic progenitors that gave some patients high TCRbeta diversity at day 60.

Preparation of the TCRbeta library involved a method that used unique molecular identifiers. TCRdb redid the calling of the PCR reads with MiXCR, one entry per CDR3 protein. Here the sample spans about 420,000 distinct CDR3 sequences, around 15% being singletons. In this sample, this clonotype turned up a few times. The antigen is undetermined. The CDR3 totals 14 residues. V shed 5 bases and J shed 4 bases, with 15 bases lying between them. Germline V gene lookup returns CDR1 DFQATT and CDR2 SNEGSKA (reference sequence). Sequencing used PBMCs, mostly from graft donor cells, obtained 360 days after TCRalphabeta/CD19-depleted stem cell transplant. The chain recombines TRBV20-1 with TRBJ2-1; D is perhaps TRBD2 (6 bases). This clonotype was sampled from a boy under three years old who had a stem cell transplant for Wiskott-Aldrich syndrome, so the T cells may come from the graft donor. The chain's CDR3 is CSAALGLVYNEQFF. The CDR3 DNA reads as TGCAGTGCTGCTCTGGGACTCGTATACAATGAGCAGTTCTTC.